This TCR beta chain was captured by sequencing in a study of neurological immune-mediated disorders. Study results and caveats: Private repertoires in all groups were suggested by the absence of shared CDR3 amino acid sequences among expanded clones across subjects.

CDR3 length equals 15 residues. Germline V lookup: CDR1 SGHRS, CDR2 YFSETQ. V lost 4 bases and J 0 bases, leaving 12 bases between the germline ends. By 5'RACE with 10-nucleotide random UMIs, the cDNA was made. The output of every sequencing run, over 190 million TCR-beta sequences, came from 15-18 subjects. TCRdb re-called the 5' RACE reads with MiXCR, one entry per CDR3 protein. The table shows 50,000 to 65,000 distinct CDR3 sequences, with roughly 3.5% occurring only once. There are many counts of this clonotype. The antigen remains unidentified. V usage is TRBV5-1 and J usage is TRBJ2-3, with TRBD2 as a possible D gene (6 bases). Input material: PBMCs. This TCR came from a man under 40 with multiple sclerosis. CDR3 region: CASSHGLPSTDTQYF. The CDR3 coding sequence is TGCGCCAGCAGCCATGGACTACCTAGCACAGATACGCAGTATTTT.